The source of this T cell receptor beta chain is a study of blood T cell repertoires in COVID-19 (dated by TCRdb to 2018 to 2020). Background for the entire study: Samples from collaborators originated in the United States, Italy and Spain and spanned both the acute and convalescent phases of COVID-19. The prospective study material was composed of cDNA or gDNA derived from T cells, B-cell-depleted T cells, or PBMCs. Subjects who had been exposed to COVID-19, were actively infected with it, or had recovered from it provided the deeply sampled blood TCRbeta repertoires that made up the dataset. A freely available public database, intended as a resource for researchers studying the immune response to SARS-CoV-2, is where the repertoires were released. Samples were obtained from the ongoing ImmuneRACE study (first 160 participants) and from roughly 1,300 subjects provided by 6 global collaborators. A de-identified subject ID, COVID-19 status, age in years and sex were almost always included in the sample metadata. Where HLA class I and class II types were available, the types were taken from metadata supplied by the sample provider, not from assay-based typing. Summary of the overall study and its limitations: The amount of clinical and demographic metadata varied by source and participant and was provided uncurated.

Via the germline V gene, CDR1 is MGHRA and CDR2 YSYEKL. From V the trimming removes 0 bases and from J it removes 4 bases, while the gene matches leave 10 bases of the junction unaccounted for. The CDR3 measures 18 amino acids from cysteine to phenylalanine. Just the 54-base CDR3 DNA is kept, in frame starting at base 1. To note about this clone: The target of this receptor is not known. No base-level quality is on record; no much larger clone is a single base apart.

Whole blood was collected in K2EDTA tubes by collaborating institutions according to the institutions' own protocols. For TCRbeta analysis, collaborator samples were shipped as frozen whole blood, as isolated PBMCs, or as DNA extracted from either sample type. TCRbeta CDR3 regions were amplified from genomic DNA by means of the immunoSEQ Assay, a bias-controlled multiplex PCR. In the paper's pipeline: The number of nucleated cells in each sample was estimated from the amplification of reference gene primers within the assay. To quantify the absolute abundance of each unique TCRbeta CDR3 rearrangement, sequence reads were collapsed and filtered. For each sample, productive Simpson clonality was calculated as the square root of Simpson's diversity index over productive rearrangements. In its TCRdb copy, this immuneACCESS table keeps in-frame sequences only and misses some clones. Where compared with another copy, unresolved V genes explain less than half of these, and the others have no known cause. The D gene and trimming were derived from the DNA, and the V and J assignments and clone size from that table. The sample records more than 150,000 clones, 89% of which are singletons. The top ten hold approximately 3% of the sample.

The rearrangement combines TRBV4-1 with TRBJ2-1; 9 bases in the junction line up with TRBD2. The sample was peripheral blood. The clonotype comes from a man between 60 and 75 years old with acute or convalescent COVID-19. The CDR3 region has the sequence CASSQDRGRGGQYNEQFF. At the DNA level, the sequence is TGCGCCAGCAGCCAAGATCGAGGGCGGGGGGGCCAGTACAATGAGCAGTTCTTC.